This T cell receptor (beta chain) was profiled in a study of memory CD4+ T cells and cytomegalovirus serostatus. The repertoire was sequenced with immunoSEQ multiplex PCR; TCRdb's copy has only in-frame clones and lacks some. The sample records more than 55,000 clones, 75% to 90% being singletons. Single viable CD3+CD4+CD8-CD45RO+ cells were sorted as the memory CD4+ T cells. The CDR3 contains 15 residues. J gave up 2 bases and V 6 bases, and 10 bases lay outside the gene matches. Germline V gene data show CDR1 as SGHRS and CDR2 as YFSETQ. Sequenced: memory CD4+ T cells from blood. The sequence derives from an adult in good health and CMV-seronegative. The chain links TRBV5-1 to TRBJ2-7; 8 bases are shared with TRBD1. The CDR3 protein is CASTPGQGRTYEQYF. Written as DNA, the CDR3 is TGCGCCAGCACCCCCGGACAGGGAAGGACCTACGAGCAGTACTTC. The entire variable domain, with the rest obtained from reference TRBV5-1 and TRBJ2-7, is as follows: KAGVTQTPRYLIKTRGQQVTLSCSPISGHRSVSWYQQTPGQGLQFLFEYFSETQRNKGNFPGRFSGRQFSNSRSEMNVSTLELGDSALYLCASTPGQGRTYEQYFGPGTRLTVT.